What follows are 13 T cell receptor beta chains derived from one specimen sequenced in a study of cytotoxic CD8 clonotypes in ibrutinib-treated CLL. Profiling relied on immunoSEQ multiplex PCR, and the TCRdb table lists in-frame clones only, not all of them. The table records roughly 160,000 clones, under 90% of them present only once. Sequences were derived from PBMCs, sampled after 24 months of ibrutinib treatment. These receptors were obtained from a human donor with chronic lymphocytic leukemia.

The gene calls are TRBV6-1 and TRBJ1-1, with TRBD1 identical over 10 bases. Per germline, CDR1 MNHNS and CDR2 SASEGT. Trimming took 7 bases from V and 2 from J; bases not matched to a gene: 7. This CDR3 region has 15 residues. The CDR3 here is CASNGQGGRNTEAFF. In nucleotides, the CDR3 is TGTGCCAGCAACGGACAGGGGGGGAGAAACACTGAAGCTTTCTTT.

The chain combines TRBV19 with TRBJ1-1, with 9 nucleotides matching TRBD1. CDR1 is LNHDA, CDR2 SQIVND, per germline (reference sequence). V lost 2 bases and J lost 0; bases outside the gene matches: 1. CDR3 length: 15 residues. CDR3 amino acids: CASSIWTGVNTEAFF. In nucleotides, the CDR3 is TGTGCCAGTAGTATATGGACAGGGGTGAACACTGAAGCTTTCTTT.

CDR3 loop: CASKGSGNSNQPQHF. CDR3 in DNA: TGTGCCAGCAAGGGTTCTGGGAATAGCAATCAGCCCCAGCATTTT. The chain employs TRBV2 and TRBJ1-5; D uncertain. Looked up from germline, CDR1 is SNHLY and CDR2 is FYNNEI. This CDR3 region has 15 residues. V dropped 7 bases and J dropped 0 bases, with 13 bases sitting between them.

The V and J genes are TRBV19 and TRBJ2-1, with 8 bases fitting TRBD2. There are 14 residues in the CDR3. The germline CDR1 and CDR2 sequences are LNHDA and SQIVND (reference sequence). V shed 7 bases and J 0 bases; nucleotides not matched to a gene: 2. CDR3 bases: TGTGCCAGTACCGGGGGGGACTCCTACAATGAGCAGTTCTTC. Translating it yields CASTGGDSYNEQFF. The full variable domain, with the rest looked up from reference TRBV19 and TRBJ2-1, is DGGITQSPKYLFRKEGQNVTLSCEQNLNHDAMYWYRQDPGQGLRLIYYSQIVNDFQKGDIAEGYSVSREKKESFPLTVTSAQKNPTAFYLCASTGGDSYNEQFFGPGTRLTVL.

The J gene is TRBJ2-7, the V gene TRBV20-1; D is ambiguous. The CDR3 extends over 11 amino acids. CDR1 DFQATT and CDR2 SNEGSKA come from the germline V gene (reference sequence). V lost 8 bases to trimming and J lost 3 bases, with 11 bases between them. The CDR3 sequence: CSSKNGYEQYF. The DNA for the CDR3 is TGCAGTTCGAAAAACGGCTACGAGCAGTACTTC.

The V and J genes are TRBV6-5 and TRBJ1-2, with 7 bases identical to TRBD1. Germline V gene data show CDR1 as MNHEY and CDR2 as SVGAGI. The CDR3 is 14 amino acids. Unmatched junction bases numbered 5, after V lost 5 bases and J lost 2 bases. DNA of the CDR3: TGTGCCAGCAGTCGGACACAGGGGAACTATGGCTACACCTTC. This encodes CASSRTQGNYGYTF.

The table lists this clone with a few counts. The J gene is TRBJ1-2, the V gene TRBV30; D uncertain. Germline V gene data show CDR1 as GTSNPN and CDR2 as SVGIG (reference sequence). Between the trimmed V and J ends, which lost 0 bases and 11 bases, there was a span of 7 bases. The CDR3 length is 10 residues. The CDR3 DNA reads as TGTGCCTGGAGTGTACAAGGGTACACCTTC. Residues: CAWSVQGYTF.

The rearrangement links TRBV7-2 to TRBJ2-7; the D gene is possibly TRBD1 (5 bases). Germline V gene lookup returns CDR1 SGHTA and CDR2 FQGNSA. Trimming cost V 4 bases and J 3 bases, with 13 bases left between them. This CDR3 region has 14 residues. The CDR3 nucleotides are TGTGCCAGCAGCTCCAGGCAGGGAAGCTACGAGCAGTACTTC. It encodes CASSSRQGSYEQYF.

V is TRBV7-9 and J is TRBJ2-1; no clear D gene. The CDR3 has 9 residues. V lost 11 bases and J 9 bases, leaving 8 bases between the germline ends. The germline V gene encodes CDR1 SEHNR and CDR2 FQNEAQ (reference sequence). CDR3 coding DNA: TGTGCCGGCCCGGGTGAGCAGTTCTTC. This encodes CAGPGEQFF.

The chain couples TRBV28 to TRBJ2-1; the D gene could be TRBD1 or TRBD2 (5 bases each). The V end was cut by 5 bases, the J end by 11 bases, with 25 bases between. Germline-derived CDR1 and CDR2 are MDHEN and SYDVKM. The CDR3 length is 16 residues. Here the CDR3 DNA reads TGTGCCAGCAGTCCTCGTCCCGGGACGGGACCCCTGAAGCAGTTCTTC. Its translation: CASSPRPGTGPLKQFF.

V usage is TRBV28 and J usage is TRBJ2-3; TRBD1 agrees at 7 bases. The CDR3 loop spans 15 amino acids. The V and J ends lost 5 bases and 1 base, in that order; junction bases with no gene match: 6. Germline CDR1 is MDHEN and CDR2 is SYDVKM. This CDR3 reads CASSQGQLGTDTQYF. As DNA, the CDR3 is TGTGCCAGCAGTCAGGGACAGTTGGGCACAGATACGCAGTATTTT.

This sequence joins TRBV30 and TRBJ2-7; D perhaps matches TRBD2 (5 bases). Germline V CDR1 and CDR2: GTSNPN, SVGIG (reference sequence). The CDR3 is 11 residues long. The germline V and J ends were trimmed by 8 bases and 6 bases, with 14 bases remaining between them. CDR3 sequence: CAGGLLGEQYF. DNA of the CDR3: TGTGCCGGAGGACTGCTGGGCGAGCAGTACTTC.

The chain has TRBV4-1 and TRBJ2-1; TRBD2 agrees at 11 bases. The CDR3 is 16 residues long. Trimming took 5 bases from V and 1 from J; bases not matched to a gene: 4. Looked up from germline, CDR1 is MGHRA and CDR2 is YSYEKL. The CDR3 nucleotides are TGCGCCAGCAGCAGTAGCGGGGGGGCGTCCTACAATGAGCAGTTCTTC. The encoded protein is CASSSSGGASYNEQFF.